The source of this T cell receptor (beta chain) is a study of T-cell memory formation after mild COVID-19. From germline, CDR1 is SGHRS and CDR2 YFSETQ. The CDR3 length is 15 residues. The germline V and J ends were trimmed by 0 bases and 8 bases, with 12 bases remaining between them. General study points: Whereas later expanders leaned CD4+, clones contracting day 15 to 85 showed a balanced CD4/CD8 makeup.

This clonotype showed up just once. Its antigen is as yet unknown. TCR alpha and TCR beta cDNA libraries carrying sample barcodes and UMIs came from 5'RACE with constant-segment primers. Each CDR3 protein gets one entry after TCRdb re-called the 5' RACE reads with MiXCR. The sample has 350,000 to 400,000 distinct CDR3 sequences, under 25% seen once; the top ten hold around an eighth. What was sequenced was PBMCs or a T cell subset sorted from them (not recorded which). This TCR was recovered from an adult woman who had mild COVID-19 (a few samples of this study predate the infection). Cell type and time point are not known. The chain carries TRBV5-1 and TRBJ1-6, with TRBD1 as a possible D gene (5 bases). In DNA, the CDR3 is TGCGCCAGCAGCTTGGCTCAGGGCTCCTATTCACCCCTCCACTTT. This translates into CASSLAQGSYSPLHF.